The present T cell receptor (beta chain) was sequenced within a study of blood T cell repertoires in COVID-19. Across the whole study: PBMCs, B-cell-depleted T cells, or T cells were the source of the cDNA or gDNA that made up the material.

Profiling relied on immunoSEQ multiplex PCR, and the TCRdb table lists in-frame clones only, not all of them. The sample contains over 200,000 clones, around 80% of which appear only once. The CDR3 runs 15 residues. Trimming took 5 bases from V and 8 from J, leaving 21 bases between them. The germline CDR1 and CDR2 sequences are SGHTA and FQGTGA. The sequenced sample was peripheral blood. The V gene is TRBV7-3, the J gene TRBJ1-2, with D uncertain. The receptor was derived from a human donor in a cohort sampled during active COVID-19. This CDR3 is CASSPSGGLLEGYTF. For the CDR3, the DNA is TGTGCCAGCAGCCCCTCCGGAGGGCTCCTGGAAGGCTACACCTTC.